This T cell receptor (beta chain) was identified in a study of blood T cell repertoires in COVID-19. Study overall: PBMCs, B-cell-depleted T cells, or T cells were the source of the cDNA or gDNA that made up the material.

Profiled with immunoSEQ multiplex PCR; TCRdb holds only in-frame clones, not every one. The sample holds 270,000 or so clones, around 90% seen once. The clonotype was recovered from a man aged 40-50 years who had been exposed to COVID-19. Sequencing input: PBMCs or T cells enriched from blood (not recorded which).

For the CDR3, the DNA is TGTGCCAGCAGCGGACAACCACAGAACAGTGCTACTGAAGCTTTCTTT. Protein sequence: CASSGQPQNSATEAFF. The V gene is TRBV9, the J gene TRBJ1-1; D is unclear. Germline V lookup: CDR1 SGDLS, CDR2 YYNGEE. V was shortened by 3 bases and J by 5 bases, with 20 bases between the two germline ends. The CDR3 is made up of 16 amino acids.